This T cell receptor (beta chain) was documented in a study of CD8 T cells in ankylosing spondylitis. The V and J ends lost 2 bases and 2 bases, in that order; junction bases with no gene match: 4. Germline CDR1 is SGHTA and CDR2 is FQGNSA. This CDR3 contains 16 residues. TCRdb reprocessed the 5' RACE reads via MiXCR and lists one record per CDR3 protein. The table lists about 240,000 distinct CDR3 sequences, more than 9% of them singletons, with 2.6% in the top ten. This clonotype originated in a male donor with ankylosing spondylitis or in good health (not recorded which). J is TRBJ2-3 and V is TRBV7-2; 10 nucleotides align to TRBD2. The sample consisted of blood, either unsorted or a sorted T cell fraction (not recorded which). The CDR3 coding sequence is TGTGCCAGCAGCTTAATAGCGGGAGGCCCCACAGATACGCAGTATTTT. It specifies CASSLIAGGPTDTQYF.